A single sample is the source of the 13 T cell receptor beta chains below, sequenced in a study of radiation and T cells in renal cell carcinoma. Time point specified: baseline pretreatment blood. The treatment denotes: 15 Gy SBRT to primary tumor, nephrectomy 4 weeks later. Measured with immunoSEQ multiplex PCR; TCRdb has only the in-frame clones, and not every one. This table holds about 150,000 clones, around 89% found once. The material was blood, obtained from a patient whose treatment included radiotherapy and nephrectomy. Receptors originate from a woman aged 70 to 79 with renal cell carcinoma.

The J gene is TRBJ2-2, the V gene TRBV4-1, with D unclear. Germline V CDR1 and CDR2: MGHRA, YSYEKL. Trimming stripped 0 bases from V and 4 bases from J, with 9 bases between. The CDR3 is 15 amino acids. CDR3 loop: CASSQERMSTGELFF. In nucleotides, the CDR3 is TGCGCCAGCAGCCAAGAGAGGATGAGCACCGGGGAGCTGTTTTTT.

The CDR3 is CASSFDGTAMYNEQFF. DNA for the CDR3: TGTGCCAGCAGCTTTGACGGGACTGCCATGTACAATGAGCAGTTCTTC. This rearrangement joins TRBV7-2 to TRBJ2-1, with a possible D match to TRBD2 (6 bases). The V gene's germline CDR1 is SGHTA and CDR2 FQGNSA. The CDR3 totals 16 residues. V lost 3 bases and J lost 4, with 16 bases in between.

The V call is TRBV4-1, the J call TRBJ1-3, with a weak D call TRBD1 (6 bases). V lost 0 bases, J lost 2 bases, and 11 bases lay in between. The CDR3 extends over 16 amino acids. Germline CDR1 reads MGHRA; CDR2 reads YSYEKL. The CDR3 reads CASSQDKDRPGNTIYF. CDR3 nucleotide sequence: TGCGCCAGCAGCCAAGATAAGGACAGACCTGGAAACACCATATATTTT.

The chain has TRBV6-4 and TRBJ1-1, with D possibly TRBD1 on 6 matching bases. CDR3 size: 14 residues. The germline V gene has CDR1 MRHNA and CDR2 SNTAGT. V lost 4 bases to trimming and J lost 3 bases, with 12 bases between them. CDR3: CASSGRSGDTEAFF. The CDR3 region has the DNA TGTGCCAGCAGTGGTCGATCAGGGGACACTGAAGCTTTCTTT.

The chain combines TRBV30 with TRBJ2-5; 7 nucleotides match TRBD1. Germline V gives CDR1 GTSNPN, CDR2 SVGIG (reference sequence). The CDR3 loop spans 14 amino acids. V shed 5 bases, J shed 5 bases, and the junction held 11 bases outside the gene matches. CDR3 sequence (DNA): TGTGCCTGGGGGCGACAGGGAATTTGGGAGACCCAGTACTTC. This encodes CAWGRQGIWETQYF.

There are a few counts of this clone. The chain carries TRBV7-9 and TRBJ1-1; D remains unclear. V was trimmed by 2 bases and J by 1 base, leaving 14 bases between them. Germline V gene lookup returns CDR1 SEHNR and CDR2 FQNEAQ (reference sequence). This CDR3 comprises 16 residues. The CDR3 here is CASSLQVSLGNTEAFF. The CDR3, as DNA: TGTGCCAGCAGCTTACAGGTCTCTCTGGGGAACACTGAAGCTTTCTTT.

The chain joins TRBV5-1 to TRBJ2-6; possible D gene TRBD1, 5 bases. The CDR3 is 16 amino acids. Per the germline V gene, CDR1 is SGHRS and CDR2 is YFSETQ. V lost 2 bases, J lost 0 bases, and 9 bases lay in between. CDR3 in amino acids: CASSLRQSSGANVLTF. As DNA, the CDR3 is TGCGCCAGCAGCTTACGACAGTCCTCTGGGGCCAACGTCCTGACTTTC.

The rearrangement links TRBV18 to TRBJ2-7; D unclear. The CDR3 consists of 12 residues. Looked up from germline, CDR1 is KGHSH and CDR2 is LQKENI. The V gene lost 1 base and the J gene lost 6 bases, with 7 bases spanning the gap. The CDR3 here is CASSPQLPEQYF. DNA of the CDR3: TGTGCCAGCTCACCACAGCTACCCGAGCAGTACTTC.

V is TRBV28 and J is TRBJ2-5, with 7 bases aligning to TRBD1. This CDR3 is 14 amino acids long. V was pared by 6 bases and J by 1 base, with 5 bases of the junction left unmatched. Germline loops: CDR1 MDHEN, CDR2 SYDVKM. The CDR3 DNA reads TGTGCCAGCAGCCCTGGGACAGTCCAAGAGACCCAGTACTTC. It codes for CASSPGTVQETQYF.

The V gene is TRBV4-2, the J gene TRBJ1-1; D is possibly TRBD1 (5 bases). V dropped 4 bases and J dropped 11 bases, with 20 bases sitting between them. Germline V gene data show CDR1 as LGHNA and CDR2 as YNFKEQ. The CDR3 is made up of 14 amino acids. The CDR3 coding sequence is TGTGCCAGCAGCCCTCTAGGCTCCAGGGAGGGGGCTTTCTTT. It encodes CASSPLGSREGAFF.

This clone was seen only once. The chain carries TRBV27 and TRBJ2-2, with 7 nucleotides matching TRBD1. Trimming took 5 bases from V and 4 from J; bases not matched to a gene: 7. CDR1 is MNHEY and CDR2 is SMNVEV in the germline V gene (reference sequence). This CDR3 is built from 15 residues. CDR3 DNA: TGTGCCAGCAGTCGAAGGGGGCGCGGCACCGGGGAGCTGTTTTTT. Translation: CASSRRGRGTGELFF.

The chain uses TRBV6-5 and TRBJ2-2; 7 bases are shared with TRBD2. Looked up from germline, CDR1 is MNHEY and CDR2 is SVGAGI. Germline trimming cut 8 bases from V and 4 bases from J; bases unmatched to any gene: 7. The CDR3 totals 14 residues. The CDR3 coding sequence is TGTGCCAGCGCCCGGGAGGAGGGCACCGGGGAGCTGTTTTTT. Amino acids: CASAREEGTGELFF.

V gene TRBV6-5 combines with J gene TRBJ2-7; perhaps D is TRBD1 or TRBD2 (5 bases each). The V end lost 8 bases, the J end lost 6 bases, and 11 bases lay between the germline ends. The V gene's germline CDR1 is MNHEY and CDR2 SVGAGI. This CDR3 is 11 amino acids long. The CDR3 DNA sequence: TGTGCCAGCGGGCTGGGGACCGAGCAGTACTTC. It specifies CASGLGTEQYF.